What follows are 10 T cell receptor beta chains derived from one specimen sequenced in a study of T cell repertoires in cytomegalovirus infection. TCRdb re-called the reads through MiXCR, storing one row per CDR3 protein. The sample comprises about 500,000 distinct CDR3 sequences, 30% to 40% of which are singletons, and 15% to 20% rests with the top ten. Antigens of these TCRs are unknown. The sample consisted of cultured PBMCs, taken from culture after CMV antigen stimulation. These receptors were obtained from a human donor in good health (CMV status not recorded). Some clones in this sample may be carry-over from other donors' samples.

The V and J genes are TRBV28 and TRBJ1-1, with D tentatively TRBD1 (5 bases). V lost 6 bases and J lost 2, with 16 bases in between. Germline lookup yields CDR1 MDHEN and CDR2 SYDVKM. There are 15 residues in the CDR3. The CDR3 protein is CASSSEIRVNTEAFF. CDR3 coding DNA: TGTGCCAGCAGCTCCGAGATCAGGGTAAACACTGAAGCTTTCTTT.

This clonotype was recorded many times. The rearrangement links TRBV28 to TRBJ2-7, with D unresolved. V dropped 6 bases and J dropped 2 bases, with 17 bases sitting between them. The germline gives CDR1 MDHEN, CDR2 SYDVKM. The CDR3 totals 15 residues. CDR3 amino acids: CASSPPLATTYEQYV. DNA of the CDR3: TGTGCCAGCAGCCCCCCCTTGGCAACTACCTACGAGCAGTACGTC.

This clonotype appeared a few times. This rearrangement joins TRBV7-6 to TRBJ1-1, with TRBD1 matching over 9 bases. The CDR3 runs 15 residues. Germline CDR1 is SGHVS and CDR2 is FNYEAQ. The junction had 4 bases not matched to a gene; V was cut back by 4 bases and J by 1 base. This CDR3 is CASSSVQGANTEAFF. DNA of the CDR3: TGTGCCAGCAGCTCCGTACAGGGGGCGAACACTGAAGCTTTCTTT. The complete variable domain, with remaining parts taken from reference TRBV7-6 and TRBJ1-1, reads GAGVSQSPRYKVTKRGQDVALRCDPISGHVSLYWYRQALGQGPEFLTYFNYEAQQDKSGLPNDRFSAERPEGSISTLTIQRTEQRDSAMYRCASSSVQGANTEAFFGQGTRLTVV.

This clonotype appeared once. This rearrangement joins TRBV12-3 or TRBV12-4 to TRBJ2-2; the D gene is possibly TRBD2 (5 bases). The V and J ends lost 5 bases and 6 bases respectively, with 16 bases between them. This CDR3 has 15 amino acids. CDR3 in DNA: TGTGCCAGCAGTCCCGCCCTGCGGCGGGCCGGGGAGCTGTTTTTT. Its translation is CASSPALRRAGELFF.

CDR3 in amino acids: CASNQGELNEQFF. CDR3 nucleotides: TGTGCCAGCAACCAGGGGGAGCTTAATGAGCAGTTCTTC. The chain uses TRBV6-2 or TRBV6-3 and TRBJ2-1; 7 positions agree with TRBD1. Per the germline V gene, CDR1 is MNHEY and CDR2 is SVGEGT. V shed 7 bases and J 7 bases; nucleotides not matched to a gene: 7. The CDR3 length is 13 residues.

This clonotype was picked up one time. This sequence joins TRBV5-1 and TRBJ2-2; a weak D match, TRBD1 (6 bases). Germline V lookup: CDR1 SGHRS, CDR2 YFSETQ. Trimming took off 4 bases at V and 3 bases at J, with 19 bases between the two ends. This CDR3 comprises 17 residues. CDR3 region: CASSLGPGQIYTGELFF. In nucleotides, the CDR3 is TGCGCCAGCAGCCTAGGTCCGGGACAAATATACACCGGGGAGCTGTTTTTT.

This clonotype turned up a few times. The CDR3 bases are TGTGCCACCAGCAGAGGTCAGGCCCTCACAGATACGCAGTATTTT. Its translation: CATSRGQALTDTQYF. This chain connects TRBV15 to TRBJ2-3; no definite D call. The CDR3 is made up of 15 amino acids. Trimming cost V 1 base and J 2 bases, with 10 bases left between them. CDR1 is LNHNV and CDR2 is YYDKDF in the germline V gene (reference sequence).

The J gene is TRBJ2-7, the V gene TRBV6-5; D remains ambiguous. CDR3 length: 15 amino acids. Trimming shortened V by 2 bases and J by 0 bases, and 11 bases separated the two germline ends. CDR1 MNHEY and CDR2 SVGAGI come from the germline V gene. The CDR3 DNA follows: TGTGCCAGCAGTTACGGCTACCGTTTCTCCTACGAGCAGTACTTC. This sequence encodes CASSYGYRFSYEQYF.

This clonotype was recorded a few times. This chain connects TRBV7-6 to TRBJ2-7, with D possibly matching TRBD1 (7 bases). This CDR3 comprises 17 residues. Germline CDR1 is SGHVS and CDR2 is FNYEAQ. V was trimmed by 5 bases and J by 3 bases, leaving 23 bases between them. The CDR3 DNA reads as TGTGCCAGCAGCGCCCCGGGGACAGCGGGTCCTCTCTACGAGCAGTACGTC. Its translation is CASSAPGTAGPLYEQYV.

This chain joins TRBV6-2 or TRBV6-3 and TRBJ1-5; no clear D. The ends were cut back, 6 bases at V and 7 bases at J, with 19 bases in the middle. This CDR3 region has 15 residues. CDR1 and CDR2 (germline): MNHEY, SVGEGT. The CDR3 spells CASRTYGLGEQPQHF. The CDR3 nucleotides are TGTGCCAGCAGAACGTATGGGCTGGGAGAACAGCCCCAGCATTTT.